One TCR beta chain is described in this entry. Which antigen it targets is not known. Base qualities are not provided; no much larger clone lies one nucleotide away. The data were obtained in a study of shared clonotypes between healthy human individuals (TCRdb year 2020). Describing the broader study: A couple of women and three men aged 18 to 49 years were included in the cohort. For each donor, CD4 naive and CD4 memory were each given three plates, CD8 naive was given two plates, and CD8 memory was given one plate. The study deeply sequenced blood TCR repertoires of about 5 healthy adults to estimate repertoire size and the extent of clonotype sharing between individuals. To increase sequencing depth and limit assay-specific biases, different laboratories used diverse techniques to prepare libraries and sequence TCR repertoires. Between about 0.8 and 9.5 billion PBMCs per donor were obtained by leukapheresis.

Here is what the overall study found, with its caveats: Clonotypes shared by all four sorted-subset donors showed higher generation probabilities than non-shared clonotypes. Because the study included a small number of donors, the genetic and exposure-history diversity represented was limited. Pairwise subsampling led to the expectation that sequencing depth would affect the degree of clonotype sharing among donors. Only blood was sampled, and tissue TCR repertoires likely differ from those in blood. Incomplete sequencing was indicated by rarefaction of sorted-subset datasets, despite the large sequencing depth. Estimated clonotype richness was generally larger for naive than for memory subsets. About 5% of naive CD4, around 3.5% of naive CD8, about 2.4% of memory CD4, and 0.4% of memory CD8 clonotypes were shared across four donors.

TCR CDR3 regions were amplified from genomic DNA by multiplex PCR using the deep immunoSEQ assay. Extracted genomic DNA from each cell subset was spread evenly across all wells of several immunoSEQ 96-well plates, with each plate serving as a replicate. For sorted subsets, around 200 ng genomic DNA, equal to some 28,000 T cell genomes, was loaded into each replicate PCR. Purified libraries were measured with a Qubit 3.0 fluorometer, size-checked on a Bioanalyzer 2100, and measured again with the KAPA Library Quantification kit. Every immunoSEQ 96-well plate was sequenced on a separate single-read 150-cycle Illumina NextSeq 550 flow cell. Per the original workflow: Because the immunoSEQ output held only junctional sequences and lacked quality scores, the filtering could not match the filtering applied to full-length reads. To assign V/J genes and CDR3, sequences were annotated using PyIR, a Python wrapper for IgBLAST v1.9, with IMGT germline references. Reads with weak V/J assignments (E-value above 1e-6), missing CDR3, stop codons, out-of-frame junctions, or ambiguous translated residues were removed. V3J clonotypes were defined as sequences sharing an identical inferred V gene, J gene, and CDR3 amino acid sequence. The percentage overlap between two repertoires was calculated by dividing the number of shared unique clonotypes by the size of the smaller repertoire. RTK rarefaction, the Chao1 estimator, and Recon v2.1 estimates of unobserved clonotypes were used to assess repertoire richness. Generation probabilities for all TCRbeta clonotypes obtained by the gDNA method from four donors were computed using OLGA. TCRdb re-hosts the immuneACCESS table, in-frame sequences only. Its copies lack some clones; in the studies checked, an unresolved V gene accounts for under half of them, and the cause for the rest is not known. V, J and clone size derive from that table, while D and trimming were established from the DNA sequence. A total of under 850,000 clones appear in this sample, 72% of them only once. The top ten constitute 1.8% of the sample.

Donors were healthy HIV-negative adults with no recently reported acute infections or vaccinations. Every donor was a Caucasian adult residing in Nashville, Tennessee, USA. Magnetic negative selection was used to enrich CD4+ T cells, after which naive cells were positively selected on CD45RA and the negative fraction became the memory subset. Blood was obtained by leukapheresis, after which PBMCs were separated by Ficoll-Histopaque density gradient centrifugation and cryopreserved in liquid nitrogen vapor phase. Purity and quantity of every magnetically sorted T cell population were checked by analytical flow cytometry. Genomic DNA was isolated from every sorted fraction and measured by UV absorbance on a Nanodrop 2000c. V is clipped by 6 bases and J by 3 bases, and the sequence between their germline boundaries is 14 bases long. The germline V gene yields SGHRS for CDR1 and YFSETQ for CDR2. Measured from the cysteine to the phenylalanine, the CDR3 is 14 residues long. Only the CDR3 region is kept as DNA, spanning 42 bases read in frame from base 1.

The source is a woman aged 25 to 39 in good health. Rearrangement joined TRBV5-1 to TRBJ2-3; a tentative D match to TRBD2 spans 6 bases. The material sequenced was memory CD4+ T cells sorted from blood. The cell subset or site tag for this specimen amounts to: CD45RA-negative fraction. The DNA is TGCGCCAGCACGGAGGGGAGGTCAACAGATACGCAGTATTTT. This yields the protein CASTEGRSTDTQYF.